Shown below are 25 T cell receptor beta chains from a single sample sequenced in a study of early T cells in non-severe SARS-CoV-2 infection. From the 5' RACE reads, TCRdb called clonotypes with MiXCR, one entry per CDR3 protein. The sample shows some 48,000 distinct CDR3 sequences, less than 15% of them seen only once. What was sequenced was whole blood. The receptor set was obtained from an adult who was a healthcare worker with PCR-confirmed SARS-CoV-2 infection or an uninfected control (not recorded which).

The sample holds many counts of this clonotype. The chain combines TRBV15 with TRBJ2-7; D call uncertain. V lost 1 base to trimming and J lost 7 bases, with 17 bases between them. Germline assignment: CDR1 LNHNV and CDR2 YYDKDF (reference sequence). The CDR3 is made up of 15 amino acids. The CDR3 sequence is CATSRVPRYWKEQYF. CDR3 nucleotide sequence: TGTGCCACCAGCAGAGTCCCTCGCTATTGGAAAGAGCAGTACTTC.

This clonotype was counted at least ten times. The V call is TRBV12-3 or TRBV12-4, the J call TRBJ2-1; maybe TRBD2 (6 bases). This CDR3 has 16 residues. The ends were cut back, 4 bases at V and 1 base at J, with 14 bases in the middle. The CDR3, as DNA: TGTGCCAGCAGTTACCTGCCAGGGAGGTCCTACAATGAGCAGTTCTTC. Protein sequence: CASSYLPGRSYNEQFF.

Many counts were recorded for this clonotype. The V gene is TRBV7-2, the J gene TRBJ1-1; D might be TRBD1 (6 bases). CDR3 length: 15 residues. Germline V gene data show CDR1 as SGHTA and CDR2 as FQGNSA. V was shortened by 4 bases and J by 0 bases, with 12 bases between the two germline ends. In DNA, the CDR3 is TGTGCCAGCAGCTCTACGGGACAACTGAACACTGAAGCTTTCTTT. Translating it yields CASSSTGQLNTEAFF.

This clonotype was found many times. V gene TRBV6-6 combines with J gene TRBJ2-7; 8 bases fit TRBD2. V lost 6 bases to trimming and J lost 4 bases; unmatched junction nucleotides: 14. The CDR3 spans 16 residues. Germline CDR1 MNHNY, CDR2 SVGAGI (reference sequence). CDR3 DNA: TGTGCCAGCAGCACGCTTCCTCGGCGGGAGGTTTACGAGCAGTACTTC. It is translated as CASSTLPRREVYEQYF.

This clonotype has only a few counts. The chain joins TRBV6-2 or TRBV6-3 to TRBJ2-1, with 11 positions matching TRBD2. Germline V gene data show CDR1 as MNHEY and CDR2 as SVGEGT. V was pared by 7 bases and J by 4 bases, with 6 bases of the junction left unmatched. This CDR3 is 15 amino acids long. DNA of the CDR3: TGTGCCAGCAACCCGACTAGCGGGAAGTACAATGAGCAGTTCTTC. It is translated as CASNPTSGKYNEQFF.

The rearrangement links TRBV21-1 to TRBJ2-7; the tabulated D call, TRBD1, remains unverified against the DNA. TRBV21-1 is flagged as a pseudogene. This CDR3 spans 15 amino acids. This CDR3 reads CASSSLWDRGPEQYF. CDR3 sequence (DNA): TGTGCCAGCAGCTCTCTGTGGGACAGGGGTCCCGAGCAGTACTTC.

This clonotype appeared a few times. This rearrangement joins TRBV3-1 to TRBJ1-6; 8 nucleotides match TRBD1. Trimming took 2 bases from V and 0 from J; bases not matched to a gene: 3. The germline gives CDR1 LGHDT, CDR2 YNNKEL (reference sequence). There are 17 residues in the CDR3. This CDR3 is CASSQRTGSSYNSPLHF. In DNA form, the CDR3 reads TGTGCCAGCAGCCAACGGACAGGGAGCTCCTATAATTCACCCCTCCACTTT.

The rearrangement links TRBV4-1 to TRBJ1-2, with 7 bases that match TRBD1. V shed 4 bases, J shed 2 bases, and the junction held 4 bases outside the gene matches. The CDR3 contains 14 residues. CDR1 and CDR2 from the germline V gene are MGHRA and YSYEKL. In DNA, the CDR3 is TGCGCCAGCAGCCGAGGACAGGAGAACTATGGCTACACCTTC. This gives the protein CASSRGQENYGYTF.

The chain carries TRBV7-2 and TRBJ2-3; 9 bases line up with TRBD2. V lost 4 bases, J lost 4 bases, and 9 bases stayed unmatched. The germline V gene encodes CDR1 SGHTA and CDR2 FQGNSA. This CDR3 comprises 16 residues. The DNA of the CDR3 is TGTGCCAGCAGCTCATCCGGGACTAGCAGGGCAGATACGCAGTATTTT. This gives the protein CASSSSGTSRADTQYF.

The chain couples TRBV5-6 to TRBJ2-7; 10 positions match TRBD1. Germline values: CDR1 SGHDT, CDR2 YYEEEE. CDR3 length: 14 residues. Losses at the gene ends were 4 bases for V and 7 bases for J; bases not matched to a gene: 8. The CDR3, as DNA: TGTGCCAGCAGCACGGGACAGGGGAATCGGGAGCAGTACTTC. As protein: CASSTGQGNREQYF.

This clonotype was detected many times. This chain uses TRBV7-8 with TRBJ2-5; D is uncertain. Trimming took 5 bases from V and 2 from J, leaving 18 bases between them. The CDR3 extends over 16 amino acids. The germline gives CDR1 SGHVS, CDR2 FQNEAQ. The CDR3 reads CASSLLGWGYQETQYF. CDR3 DNA: TGTGCCAGCAGCCTATTGGGCTGGGGTTATCAAGAGACCCAGTACTTC.

This clonotype turned up a few times. The chain carries TRBV25-1 and TRBJ2-7, with D maybe TRBD2 (5 bases). CDR1 and CDR2 from the germline V gene are MGHDK and SYGVNS. Trimming left V 6 bases short and J 6 bases short, with 18 bases between. The CDR3 spans 14 residues. This CDR3 is CASSTLGQSSEQYF. The CDR3 bases are TGTGCCAGCAGCACACTAGGGCAGTCGTCCGAGCAGTACTTC.

This clonotype was seen more than once but under ten times. The rearrangement joins TRBV7-8 to TRBJ1-3; 9 nucleotides match TRBD1. The CDR3 contains 18 residues. Unmatched junction bases numbered 12, after V lost 5 bases and J lost 1 base. The germline gives CDR1 SGHVS, CDR2 FQNEAQ. The CDR3 DNA reads as TGTGCCAGCAGCCATCGGAGGGACAGGGATTTTTCTGGAAACACCATATATTTT. Translated, it gives CASSHRRDRDFSGNTIYF.

This clonotype was counted ten times or more. The V and J genes are TRBV6-1 and TRBJ2-3; 11 bases agree with TRBD1. CDR3 length: 14 residues. The junction had 4 bases not matched to a gene; V was cut back by 7 bases and J by 4 bases. The germline V gene has CDR1 MNHNS and CDR2 SASEGT. CDR3: CASKGQGASDTQYF. In nucleotides, the CDR3 is TGTGCCAGCAAAGGACAGGGGGCATCAGATACGCAGTATTTT.

This sequence joins TRBV24-1 and TRBJ2-7; the D gene could be TRBD1 or TRBD2 (5 bases each). This CDR3 spans 17 amino acids. Germline loops: CDR1 KGHDR, CDR2 SFDVKD. The germline V and J ends were trimmed by 2 bases and 3 bases, with 19 bases remaining between them. Written as DNA, the CDR3 is TGTGCCACCAGTGATTCCCGGCCCCGGGACGGAAGCTACGAGCAGTACTTC. Protein product: CATSDSRPRDGSYEQYF.

This clonotype was counted many times. The chain combines TRBV20-1 with TRBJ1-5; D gene ambiguous. The V and J ends lost 6 bases and 7 bases respectively, with 16 bases between them. CDR3 length equals 13 residues. Germline V gene lookup returns CDR1 DFQATT and CDR2 SNEGSKA (reference sequence). The CDR3 is CSAALEGSQPQHF. The DNA of the CDR3 is TGCAGTGCCGCACTCGAAGGGAGCCAGCCCCAGCATTTT.

This chain connects TRBV4-1 to TRBJ2-3; TRBD2 is a possible D gene (6 bases). Per germline, CDR1 MGHRA and CDR2 YSYEKL. V was cut by 0 bases and J by 4 bases, with 17 bases left in between. The CDR3 consists of 17 residues. CDR3 DNA: TGCGCCAGCAGCCAAGATCGGGGGACCAAGGCCCCAGATACGCAGTATTTT. It encodes CASSQDRGTKAPDTQYF.

This clonotype was counted many times. V is TRBV7-9 and J is TRBJ1-1, with D unresolved. Per the germline V gene, CDR1 is SEHNR and CDR2 is FQNEAQ (reference sequence). The V end lost 2 bases, the J end lost 3 bases, and 7 bases lay between the germline ends. This CDR3 contains 13 residues. Here the CDR3 DNA reads TGTGCCAGCAGCTTACCATATGACACTGAAGCTTTCTTT. Translated: CASSLPYDTEAFF.

The chain employs TRBV15 and TRBJ1-5; D unclear. V dropped 0 bases and J dropped 6 bases, with 3 bases sitting between them. Germline values: CDR1 LNHNV, CDR2 YYDKDF (reference sequence). CDR3 size: 12 residues. CDR3 amino acids: CATSRDGQPQHF. The CDR3 DNA follows: TGTGCCACCAGCAGAGATGGTCAGCCCCAGCATTTT.

Comment on this clonotype: A read error may be the cause here, since a much bigger clone is one base away. The chain has TRBV29-1 and TRBJ2-1; 8 bases match TRBD1. This CDR3 region has 11 residues. Trimming took 7 bases from V and 13 from J; bases not matched to a gene: 9. Germline V gene sequence: CDR1 SQVTM, CDR2 ANQGSEA. The CDR3 sequence is CSARDRTGQFF. CDR3 bases: TGCAGCGCCAGGGACAGGACGGGACAGTTCTTC.

This clonotype was picked up many times. This sequence joins TRBV21-1 and TRBJ1-2; the table's D call, TRBD1, has no DNA check behind it. TRBV21-1 is marked as a pseudogene. There are 15 residues in the CDR3. The CDR3: CASSKGDRPFYGYTF. CDR3 bases: TGTGCCAGCAGCAAAGGAGACAGACCTTTCTATGGCTACACCTTC.

The CDR3 sequence: CSAREARGGSYNSPLHF. The DNA for the CDR3 is TGCAGTGCTAGAGAAGCGCGAGGGGGCTCCTATAATTCACCCCTCCACTTT. This chain links TRBV20-1 with TRBJ1-6, with D possibly TRBD1 on 6 matching bases. The CDR3 has 17 amino acids. The V and J ends lost 0 bases and 0 bases respectively, with 12 bases between them. CDR1 is DFQATT, CDR2 SNEGSKA, per germline (reference sequence).

This clonotype was counted a few times. The chain uses TRBV7-8 and TRBJ1-2; TRBD1 matches at 9 bases. With 5 bases clipped from V and 7 bases from J, the junction kept 8 bases outside the gene matches. The CDR3 spans 14 residues. Per germline, CDR1 SGHVS and CDR2 FQNEAQ. The CDR3 spells CASSRGTGRGGYTF. In DNA form, the CDR3 reads TGTGCCAGCAGCCGCGGGACAGGGAGAGGTGGCTACACCTTC.

This chain uses TRBV7-9 with TRBJ1-1; D not resolved. The CDR3 runs to 14 residues. The germline V gene has CDR1 SEHNR and CDR2 FQNEAQ (reference sequence). V lost 2 bases and J lost 0, with 7 bases in between. CDR3 sequence: CASSLQAVNTEAFF. The DNA for the CDR3 is TGTGCCAGCAGCTTACAGGCCGTGAACACTGAAGCTTTCTTT.

This clonotype was counted at least ten times. This chain uses TRBV6-5 with TRBJ1-3; a possible D gene is TRBD1 (6 bases). The CDR3 is made up of 13 amino acids. V was cut by 6 bases and J by 6 bases, with 12 bases left in between. Germline V gene data show CDR1 as MNHEY and CDR2 as SVGAGI. Here the CDR3 reads CASRTGTENTIYF. CDR3 nucleotides: TGTGCCAGCAGAACAGGGACTGAAAACACCATATATTTT.